Listed below are T cell receptor beta chains from one sample, sequenced in a study of T cell repertoires in cytomegalovirus infection. TCRdb re-derived calls from the reads in MiXCR, one entry per CDR3 protein. Of approximately 140,000 distinct CDR3 sequences detected, 5% to 6.5% appear once; the ten largest clones hold roughly 18%. Sequenced input: PBMCs. The receptors were gathered from a human donor in good health (CMV status not recorded). Some clones in this sample may be carry-over from other donors' samples. Each CDR3 is given with its conserved first and last residue. Fields, in order: clone size, V gene, J gene, D gene, CDR3 protein, CDR3 DNA. A D gene is named only where the DNA matches it firmly. Part of the rows lack a size; the others show once, few, many or a class for expanded clones.

>many|TRBV7-2|TRBJ2-1|.
CASSLLRGPSEQFF
TGTGCCAGCAGCTTATTGCGCGGCCCGTCTGAGCAGTTCTTC
>.|TRBV11-2|TRBJ2-5|.
CASSFGRGALKRETQYF
TGTGCCAGCAGCTTCGGCAGGGGGGCCCTAAAGCGTGAGACCCAGTACTTC
>few|TRBV11-2|TRBJ1-5|.
CASSLGSGKAPQHF
TGTGCCAGCAGCCTCGGTAGTGGGAAAGCGCCCCAGCATTTT
>many|TRBV7-2|TRBJ1-6|.
CASSPLGDSPLHF
TGTGCCAGCAGCCCCCTCGGGGATTCACCCCTCCACTTT
>many|TRBV12-3/TRBV12-4|TRBJ2-2|TRBD2
CASSFSGGMGTGELFF
TGTGCCAGCAGTTTTAGCGGGGGCATGGGGACCGGGGAGCTGTTTTTT
>many|TRBV28|TRBJ2-7|.
CASSLGRYEQYF
TGTGCCAGCAGTTTGGGCCGGTACGAGCAGTACTTC
>many|TRBV6-5|TRBJ2-1|TRBD2
CATKRGEINEQFF
TGTGCCACCAAGCGGGGGGAAATCAATGAGCAGTTCTTC
>many|TRBV7-6|TRBJ1-2|.
CASSLAPARGYTF
TGTGCCAGCAGCCTCGCTCCGGCGCGAGGCTACACCTTC
>.|TRBV25-1|TRBJ1-1|.
CASTANRVGSTEAFF
TGTGCCAGCACCGCCAACCGAGTCGGGAGCACTGAAGCTTTCTTT
>.|TRBV19|TRBJ1-6|.
CASSIFGTSYNSPLHF
TGTGCCAGTAGTATATTTGGGACCTCCTATAATTCACCCCTCCACTTT
>many|TRBV19|TRBJ1-1|.
CASSIGWGEAFF
TGTGCCAGTAGTATCGGTTGGGGAGAAGCTTTCTTT
>few|TRBV5-1|TRBJ1-4|TRBD1
CASRTGTGVEKLFF
TGCGCCAGCAGGACCGGGACAGGGGTGGAAAAACTGTTTTTT
>many|TRBV7-9|TRBJ2-1|TRBD2
CASSSGGAGGPNEQFF
TGTGCCAGCAGCTCGGGGGGGGCGGGGGGGCCCAATGAGCAGTTCTTC
>many|TRBV4-3|TRBJ1-2|TRBD1
CASSQDGDRATGYTF
TGCGCCAGCAGCCAAGATGGGGACAGGGCAACCGGCTACACCTTC
>many|TRBV7-3|TRBJ2-5|TRBD2
CASSLRGGGETQYF
TGTGCCAGCAGCTTACGCGGGGGTGGGGAGACCCAGTACTTC
>.|TRBV5-1|TRBJ1-6|TRBD1
CASSGDRGNSPLHF
TGCGCCAGCAGCGGGGACAGGGGGAATTCACCCCTCCACTTT
>many|TRBV20-1|TRBJ1-1|.
CSARSGRLVRNTEAFF
TGCAGTGCTCGGTCGGGGAGGTTAGTAAGGAACACTGAAGCTTTCTTT
>.|TRBV18|TRBJ1-1|TRBD1
CASSRGQGATGTEAFF
TGTGCCAGCTCACGCGGACAGGGGGCGACGGGGACTGAAGCTTTCTTT
>many|TRBV19|TRBJ2-7|.
CASSPRDGHYEQYF
TGTGCCAGTAGCCCCCGGGACGGACACTACGAGCAGTACTTC
>many|TRBV20-1|TRBJ2-1|.
CSATGYNEQFF
TGCAGTGCTACAGGCTACAATGAGCAGTTCTTC
>many|TRBV5-6|TRBJ2-2|TRBD2
CASSLSGGPGELFF
TGTGCCAGCAGCTTAAGCGGGGGCCCCGGGGAGCTGTTTTTT
>many|TRBV7-2|TRBJ1-3|.
CASSSGSGNTIYF
TGTGCCAGCAGCTCAGGCTCTGGAAACACCATATATTTT
>many|TRBV6-4|TRBJ1-6|.
CASSDSIGQNSPLHF
TGTGCCAGCAGTGACTCGATAGGACAAAATTCACCCCTCCACTTT
>.|TRBV4-3|TRBJ1-4|TRBD1
CASSQADRANNEKLFF
TGCGCCAGCAGCCAGGCGGACAGGGCAAATAATGAAAAACTGTTTTTT
>.|TRBV4-3|TRBJ1-6|.
CASSHLVGSPLHF
TGCGCCAGCAGCCACTTGGTGGGTTCACCCCTCCACTTT
>many|TRBV2|TRBJ2-1|.
CASSDRGYNEQFF
TGTGCCAGCAGTGACAGGGGCTACAATGAGCAGTTCTTC
>many|TRBV7-6|TRBJ1-6|.
CASSLEEFWFDSPLHF
TGTGCCAGCAGCTTAGAAGAATTCTGGTTCGATTCACCCCTCCACTTT
>.|TRBV20-1|TRBJ1-5|.
CSVPRGTHSNQPQHF
TGCAGTGTGCCCCGCGGGACGCATAGCAATCAGCCCCAGCATTTT
>many|TRBV7-9|TRBJ1-4|.
CASTEGGNEKLFF
TGTGCCAGCACCGAAGGGGGTAATGAAAAACTGTTTTTT
>many|TRBV6-6|TRBJ1-5|.
CASSGGASNQPQHF
TGTGCCAGCAGTGGGGGAGCTAGCAATCAGCCCCAGCATTTT
>.|TRBV20-1|TRBJ1-2|.
CSAGTPGGYTF
TGCAGTGCTGGCACTCCGGGAGGCTACACCTTC
>many|TRBV5-1|TRBJ2-1|TRBD2
CASATSANEQFF
TGCGCCAGCGCGACTAGCGCCAATGAGCAGTTCTTC
>many|TRBV7-9|TRBJ2-5|TRBD1
CASSLARVRTGLKTETQYF
TGTGCCAGCAGCTTAGCGCGAGTCAGGACAGGGCTAAAAACAGAGACCCAGTACTTC
>many|TRBV7-2|TRBJ2-3|TRBD2
CASSYLAGVRTDTQYF
TGTGCCAGCAGCTATCTAGCGGGGGTCCGCACAGATACGCAGTATTTT
>many|TRBV7-3|TRBJ2-3|.
CASSSAAERSDTQYF
TGTGCCAGCAGCTCAGCGGCGGAGAGGTCAGATACGCAGTATTTT
>many|TRBV6-2/TRBV6-3|TRBJ2-7|.
CASSLQGNNEQYF
TGTGCCAGCAGTCTGCAGGGGAACAACGAGCAGTACTTC
>few|TRBV29-1|TRBJ1-1|.
CSVRRMNTEAFF
TGCAGCGTCAGGAGAATGAACACTGAAGCTTTCTTT
>.|TRBV20-1|TRBJ1-2|TRBD1
CSAYTGTGDGYTF
TGCAGTGCTTACACCGGGACAGGGGATGGCTACACCTTC